The 30 T cell receptor beta chains in this list originate from one sample, sequenced in a study of shared clonotypes between healthy human individuals (TCRdb year 2020). The receptor library was made with the immunoSEQ multiplex PCR assay. TCRdb stores this immuneACCESS table with in-frame sequences only. Part of the clones is absent; in the studies checked, under half of the shortfall reflects unresolved V genes, and no reason is known for the rest. This sample comprises some 690,000 clones, around 91% of them detected only once. The top ten clonotypes cover 34% of the sample. Sequencing used memory CD8+ T cells from PBMCs. The cell subset or site label here, explained by the study, means: CD45RO+ cells pooled with CCR7-negative TemRA cells. All receptors derive from a man between 18 and 35 years old in good health. Some clones in this sample may be carry-over from other donors' samples.

This sequence joins TRBV7-2 and TRBJ1-1; D gene unclear. Trimming removed 5 bases from V and 0 bases from J, with 13 bases in between. This CDR3 is built from 15 residues. CDR1 and CDR2 from the germline V gene are SGHTA and FQGNSA. CDR3 region: CASSPPGLMNTEAFF. Here the CDR3 DNA reads TGTGCCAGCAGCCCACCTGGACTCATGAACACTGAAGCTTTCTTT.

The J gene is TRBJ1-1, the V gene TRBV9; 7 bases match TRBD1. Germline CDR1 reads SGDLS; CDR2 reads YYNGEE. With V trimmed by 4 bases and J by 0 bases, 6 bases remained unmatched. The CDR3 runs 15 residues. The CDR3 sequence: CASSPPTGMNTEAFF. CDR3 DNA sequence: TGTGCCAGCAGCCCACCGACAGGGATGAACACTGAAGCTTTCTTT.

J is TRBJ2-7 and V is TRBV27, with D perhaps TRBD1 (5 bases). CDR1 is MNHEY, CDR2 SMNVEV, per germline (reference sequence). CDR3 length: 14 amino acids. Trimming shortened V by 7 bases and J by 1 base, and 14 bases separated the two germline ends. CDR3 bases: TGTGCCAGCATTTCCATGCAGGGATCCTACGAGCAGTACTTC. This gives the protein CASISMQGSYEQYF.

The chain recombines TRBV5-1 with TRBJ2-7, with 10 nucleotides matching TRBD1. The CDR3 covers 16 residues. The germline gives CDR1 SGHRS, CDR2 YFSETQ. After removal of 4 bases from V and 5 bases from J, the junction contained 12 bases not matched to a gene. CDR3 nucleotide sequence: TGCGCCAGCAGCCCAAGAGGACAGGGGGTGATCCACGAGCAGTACTTC. Residues: CASSPRGQGVIHEQYF.

This chain links TRBV2 with TRBJ2-1; D is unclear. The germline V gene has CDR1 SNHLY and CDR2 FYNNEI. Trimming stripped 5 bases from V and 15 bases from J, with 14 bases between. There are 11 residues in the CDR3. CDR3 sequence (DNA): TGTGCCAGCAGTATTGCTATTTTTTGGTTCTTC. Amino acids: CASSIAIFWFF.

The rearrangement uses TRBV11-3 and TRBJ2-5; either TRBD1 or TRBD2 may supply D (5 bases each). Germline CDR1 reads SGHNT; CDR2 reads YENEEA. The CDR3 sequence is 14 residues long. V lost 3 bases and J lost 5, with 13 bases in between. Here the CDR3 DNA reads TGTGCCAGCAGCTTGAGGACACCGGGGGAGACCCAGTACTTC. Protein: CASSLRTPGETQYF.

CDR3 coding DNA: TGTGCCAGCAGCTTGGGACGGCCAATTGTCTCTGGGGCCAACGTCCTGACTTTC. This gives the protein CASSLGRPIVSGANVLTF. V and J are TRBV13 and TRBJ2-6; D may match TRBD1 or TRBD2 (5 bases each). Per the germline V gene, CDR1 is PRHDT and CDR2 is FYEKMQ (reference sequence). Trimming stripped 3 bases from V and 0 bases from J, with 15 bases between. The CDR3 covers 18 residues.

The J gene is TRBJ2-3, the V gene TRBV4-1, with D perhaps TRBD2 (6 bases). The CDR3 is made up of 17 amino acids. Germline CDR1 and CDR2: MGHRA and YSYEKL. Trimming shortened V by 2 bases and J by 1 base, and 16 bases separated the two germline ends. Here the CDR3 reads CASSQHLFGEGTDTQYF. The CDR3 DNA is TGCGCCAGCAGCCAACACCTTTTCGGGGAGGGCACAGATACGCAGTATTTT.

The chain joins TRBV4-1 to TRBJ2-5, with D perhaps TRBD2 (6 bases). The J call may not be correct, given that the DNA end is closer to TRBJ2-7. This CDR3 comprises 13 residues. Looked up from germline, CDR1 is MGHRA and CDR2 is YSYEKL. The CDR3 sequence is CASSQGGAYEQYF. The DNA for the CDR3 is TGCGCCAGCAGCCAAGGGGGGGCCTACGAGCAGTACTTC.

As for this clone: Additional DNA sequences in this sample encode the identical CDR3. The chain is built from TRBV6-5 and TRBJ2-2, with D possibly matching TRBD1 (5 bases). V was pared by 0 bases and J by 6 bases, with 8 bases between. Looked up from germline, CDR1 is MNHEY and CDR2 is SVGAGI. This CDR3 is built from 14 residues. The CDR3 is CASSYSSGPGELFF. Here the CDR3 DNA reads TGTGCCAGCAGTTACTCTTCAGGGCCCGGGGAGCTGTTTTTT.

The chain uses TRBV11-2 and TRBJ1-1; TRBD1 is a possible D gene (5 bases). CDR3 length equals 17 residues. The V end was cut by 5 bases, the J end by 0 bases, with 19 bases between. Germline loops: CDR1 SGHAT, CDR2 FQNNGV. CDR3 nucleotides: TGTGCCAGCAGCCCATGGTTGGCAGGGACCATGAACACTGAAGCTTTCTTT. Its protein product is CASSPWLAGTMNTEAFF.

V usage is TRBV14 and J usage is TRBJ2-1; D might be TRBD2 (6 bases). The germline V gene has CDR1 SGHDN and CDR2 FVKESK. The CDR3 runs to 14 residues. Trimming removed 10 bases at V and 0 bases at J, with 13 bases between. The CDR3 coding sequence is TGTGCCAACCATAGCGGTTCCTCCTACAATGAGCAGTTCTTC. Its translation is CANHSGSSYNEQFF.

The chain is built from TRBV6-5 and TRBJ2-7, with D possibly TRBD1 on 6 matching bases. The CDR3 contains 14 residues. Trimming stripped 0 bases from V and 3 bases from J, with 9 bases between. In germline, CDR1 is MNHEY, CDR2 SVGAGI. The CDR3 loop is CASSYSPRGYEQYF. CDR3 coding DNA: TGTGCCAGCAGTTACTCGCCCAGGGGCTACGAGCAGTACTTC.

Details on this clone: Other DNA sequences in this sample translate to the same CDR3. V gene TRBV29-1 combines with J gene TRBJ2-7, with D perhaps TRBD1 (7 bases). Trimming removed 4 bases from V and 2 bases from J, with 12 bases in between. In germline, CDR1 is SQVTM, CDR2 ANQGSEA. The CDR3 covers 13 residues. CDR3 sequence (DNA): TGCAGCGTTGCAGGGGGAGGAACCTACGAGCAGTACTTC. Its protein product is CSVAGGGTYEQYF.

The gene calls are TRBV9 and TRBJ2-5, with D hard to call. The CDR3 spans 12 residues. Deletions cut 4 bases from V and 5 bases from J, with 9 bases between. Germline V gene lookup returns CDR1 SGDLS and CDR2 YYNGEE. The CDR3 nucleotides are TGTGCCAGCAGCCCGACGGAGGAGACCCAGTACTTC. Its translation is CASSPTEETQYF.

The CDR3 here is CASSLAPGGPSYEQYF. CDR3 nucleotides: TGTGCCAGCAGCTTAGCCCCGGGGGGGCCCTCCTACGAGCAGTACTTC. The chain recombines TRBV7-9 with TRBJ2-7; the match to TRBD2 covers 8 bases. Trimming took 0 bases from V and 0 from J; bases not matched to a gene: 4. The CDR3 extends over 16 amino acids. Germline loops: CDR1 SEHNR, CDR2 FQNEAQ (reference sequence).

The V gene is TRBV19, the J gene TRBJ1-2; D possibly corresponds to TRBD1 (6 bases). The germline V gene encodes CDR1 LNHDA and CDR2 SQIVND (reference sequence). Deletions cut 7 bases from V and 8 bases from J, with 11 bases between. This CDR3 is 11 amino acids long. The CDR3 nucleotides are TGTGCCAGTAAACAGGGTCTCGGCTACACCTTC. Translating it yields CASKQGLGYTF.

Regarding this clone: Other nucleotide sequences in the sample specify the same CDR3. The chain combines TRBV6-5 with TRBJ2-1; no clear D gene. The V gene's germline CDR1 is MNHEY and CDR2 SVGAGI. The CDR3 loop spans 14 amino acids. Trimming left V 2 bases short and J 1 base short, with 6 bases between. As DNA, the CDR3 is TGTGCCAGCAGTTACCGCGGTTCCTACAATGAGCAGTTCTTC. Protein product: CASSYRGSYNEQFF.

V and J are TRBV29-1 and TRBJ1-2; no clear D. V gave up 1 base and J gave up 4 bases, with 13 bases separating them. This CDR3 spans 14 amino acids. The germline V gene encodes CDR1 SQVTM and CDR2 ANQGSEA. The chain's CDR3 is CSVEALNGTYGYTF. Here the CDR3 DNA reads TGCAGCGTTGAAGCCCTCAACGGCACCTATGGCTACACCTTC.

The rearrangement links TRBV2 to TRBJ2-5; D unresolved. There are 13 residues in the CDR3. The V gene's germline CDR1 is SNHLY and CDR2 FYNNEI. The germline V and J ends were trimmed by 6 bases and 2 bases, with 10 bases remaining between them. The CDR3 bases are TGTGCCAGCAGACCAAGTGGTCAAGAGACCCAGTACTTC. This encodes CASRPSGQETQYF.

The chain carries TRBV5-1 and TRBJ2-2; D possibly corresponds to TRBD2 (6 bases). Between the trimmed V and J ends, which lost 4 bases and 7 bases, there was a span of 20 bases. Germline V gene data show CDR1 as SGHRS and CDR2 as YFSETQ. This CDR3 has 16 residues. CDR3 sequence reads: CASSDGLAGWVGELFF. The CDR3, as DNA: TGCGCCAGCAGCGACGGCCTGGCGGGATGGGTCGGGGAGCTGTTTTTT.

The chain has TRBV27 and TRBJ1-2; no definite D call. Germline loops: CDR1 MNHEY, CDR2 SMNVEV (reference sequence). This CDR3 region has 16 residues. V was trimmed by 0 bases and J by 1 base, leaving 12 bases between them. Here the CDR3 reads CASSLSQEGFNYGYTF. In DNA, the CDR3 is TGTGCCAGCAGTTTATCGCAGGAGGGATTTAACTATGGCTACACCTTC.

Only one count was recorded for this clone. This rearrangement joins TRBV15 to TRBJ2-7; the D is unclear. Trimming took 0 bases from V and 5 from J, leaving 17 bases between them. This CDR3 is 16 amino acids long. Germline CDR1 LNHNV, CDR2 YYDKDF (reference sequence). CDR3 sequence: CATSREKTVTSHEQYF. The CDR3 DNA sequence: TGTGCCACCAGCAGAGAGAAAACAGTAACTTCCCACGAGCAGTACTTC.

J is TRBJ2-3 and V is TRBV25-1; 7 bases are a match to TRBD2. This CDR3 contains 14 residues. V was pared by 0 bases and J by 6 bases, with 3 bases of the junction left unmatched. Germline CDR1 MGHDK, CDR2 SYGVNS. CDR3 in DNA: TGTGCCAGCAGTGAATACGGGAGGCAGGATACGCAGTATTTT. As protein: CASSEYGRQDTQYF.

This clone has just one count. The chain couples TRBV5-3 to TRBJ2-7; D call uncertain. TRBV5-3 is marked as an open reading frame, function uncertain. The CDR3 runs to 16 residues. V was shortened by 0 bases and J by 0 bases, with 13 bases between the two germline ends. The CDR3 spells CARSLGALESSYEQYF. The CDR3 DNA reads TGTGCCAGAAGCTTGGGGGCACTCGAGAGCTCCTACGAGCAGTACTTC.

The chain employs TRBV2 and TRBJ2-1; maybe TRBD1 (5 bases). The CDR3 totals 14 residues. V gave up 7 bases and J gave up 5 bases, with 15 bases separating them. The germline V gene encodes CDR1 SNHLY and CDR2 FYNNEI. The CDR3 nucleotides read TGTGCCAGCATAGCCAGGGTTCTCGACAATGAGCAGTTCTTC. Translation: CASIARVLDNEQFF.

The rearrangement joins TRBV9 to TRBJ2-1, with TRBD2 matching over 8 bases. Germline trimming cut 3 bases from V and 8 bases from J; bases unmatched to any gene: 7. Germline loops: CDR1 SGDLS, CDR2 YYNGEE. This CDR3 has 14 amino acids. This CDR3 is CASSADGREDEQFF. The DNA for the CDR3 is TGTGCCAGCAGCGCGGACGGGAGGGAGGATGAGCAGTTCTTC.

Concerning this clone: The identical CDR3 is also encoded by other nucleotide sequences in the sample. The chain links TRBV30 to TRBJ2-5, with D perhaps TRBD2 (7 bases). V was trimmed by 0 bases and J by 4 bases, leaving 15 bases between them. In germline, CDR1 is GTSNPN, CDR2 SVGIG (reference sequence). The CDR3 is 15 residues long. The CDR3 spells CAWSVVGGPAETQYF. The DNA of the CDR3 is TGTGCCTGGAGTGTTGTGGGGGGGCCTGCAGAGACCCAGTACTTC.

The chain joins TRBV7-9 to TRBJ1-2; D unresolved. Deletions cut 11 bases from V and 7 bases from J, with 14 bases between. Germline V lookup: CDR1 SEHNR, CDR2 FQNEAQ (reference sequence). The CDR3 is made up of 11 amino acids. CDR3 DNA: TGTGCCGGTAGCCTACTCAGTGGCTACACCTTC. Its translation: CAGSLLSGYTF.

The table lists this clone with a count of one. A read error is the likely source, as a far larger clone sits one nucleotide away. At the DNA level, this CDR3 is encoded by other sequences in the same sample as well. The chain uses TRBV6-5 and TRBJ1-1; D is undetermined. V was pared by 5 bases and J by 0 bases, with 7 bases between. Germline assignment: CDR1 MNHEY and CDR2 SVGAGI. This CDR3 has 13 amino acids. In DNA form, the CDR3 reads TGTGCCAGCAGTGAGACGGTGAACACTGAAGCTTTCTTT. Amino acid sequence: CASSETVNTEAFF.